Following are 21 T cell receptor beta chains from one sample sequenced in a study of pediatric ulcerative colitis. TCRdb's table, derived via immunoSEQ multiplex PCR, lists solely in-frame clones and lacks some. The sample consists of roughly 45,000 clones, 78% of them appearing once. During colonoscopy, one to two rectal pinch biopsies were collected. The material sequenced was gut tissue. The receptor source for this set is a girl under 18 with moderate ulcerative colitis.

CDR3 nucleotides: TGTGCCAGCTTACAAGGGTTTGTGACGGACACTGAAGCTTTCTTT. Protein product: CASLQGFVTDTEAFF. The gene calls are TRBV18 and TRBJ1-1; no clear D gene. Trimming left V 7 bases short and J 3 bases short, with 18 bases between. The CDR3 loop spans 15 amino acids. Germline CDR1 and CDR2: KGHSH and LQKENI.

J is TRBJ1-4 and V is TRBV5-1; 7 bases match TRBD1. The J segment lost 4 bases and the V segment lost 3 bases, leaving 6 bases of the junction unmatched. The CDR3 totals 15 residues. Germline CDR1 and CDR2: SGHRS and YFSETQ. The CDR3 coding sequence is TGCGCCAGCAGCTCAGGGGACAGTTTTAATGAAAAACTGTTTTTT. Translating it yields CASSSGDSFNEKLFF.

The chain combines TRBV18 with TRBJ2-7; no reliable D call. Germline V lookup: CDR1 KGHSH, CDR2 LQKENI. V lost 0 bases, J lost 4 bases, and 7 bases lay in between. The CDR3 has 13 residues. CDR3 protein: CASSPPNGYEQYF. The DNA of the CDR3 is TGTGCCAGCTCACCACCCAACGGATACGAGCAGTACTTC.

This chain connects TRBV10-1 to TRBJ1-1; tentative D call: TRBD1 (6 bases). The V end lost 5 bases, the J end lost 8 bases, and 18 bases lay between the germline ends. CDR1 and CDR2 (germline): WNHNN, SYGVQD (reference sequence). This CDR3 comprises 14 residues. Written as DNA, the CDR3 is TGCGCCAGCAGTCCCTACACAGGGCTGGTCGAAGCTTTCTTT. Encoded protein: CASSPYTGLVEAFF.

The J gene is TRBJ1-4, the V gene TRBV7-9, with TRBD1 matching over 8 bases. CDR3 length: 18 residues. Losses at the gene ends were 5 bases for V and 7 bases for J; bases not matched to a gene: 18. CDR1 and CDR2 from the germline V gene are SEHNR and FQNEAQ (reference sequence). CDR3 residues: CASSDTGGSSFGREKLFF. DNA of the CDR3: TGTGCCAGCAGCGATACAGGGGGATCTTCATTCGGGCGTGAAAAACTGTTTTTT.

The gene calls are TRBV11-2 and TRBJ2-3; D not certain. The CDR3 loop spans 14 amino acids. V was pared by 3 bases and J by 2 bases, with 9 bases between. Germline CDR1 reads SGHAT; CDR2 reads FQNNGV. Here the CDR3 reads CASSLRQFTDTQYF. CDR3 bases: TGTGCCAGCAGCTTGAGGCAGTTCACAGATACGCAGTATTTT.

The chain carries TRBV2 and TRBJ1-4; a possible D gene is TRBD1 (6 bases). The CDR3 contains 15 residues. Germline V gives CDR1 SNHLY, CDR2 FYNNEI. Trimming pared 8 bases from V and 8 bases from J, leaving 21 bases between. The CDR3 bases are TGTGCCAGCGCCTTTGGACGGGGAAGGGGGGAAAAACTGTTTTTT. This gives the protein CASAFGRGRGEKLFF.

The chain links TRBV5-4 to TRBJ2-3; TRBD2 matches 8 bases. The length of the CDR3 is 14 residues. Trimming cost V 4 bases and J 10 bases; bases outside gene matches: 11. The germline gives CDR1 SGHNT, CDR2 YYREEE (reference sequence). Here the CDR3 reads CASSMGGSGIPQYF. As DNA, the CDR3 is TGTGCCAGCAGCATGGGGGGTAGCGGGATCCCGCAGTATTTT.

J is TRBJ2-1 and V is TRBV6-5; D may be TRBD1 (6 bases). Germline CDR1 reads MNHEY; CDR2 reads SVGAGI. Trimming removed 2 bases at V and 11 bases at J, with 10 bases between. The CDR3 spans 12 residues. CDR3 bases: TGTGCCAGCAGTTACGCAGGGACAAAGCAGTTCTTC. Encoded protein: CASSYAGTKQFF.

The J gene is TRBJ1-4, the V gene TRBV28; unclear D gene. V lost 2 bases and J 14 bases, leaving 12 bases between the germline ends. Germline values: CDR1 MDHEN, CDR2 SYDVKM. The length of the CDR3 is 12 residues. The CDR3 sequence: CASSLPPRGLFF. Written as DNA, the CDR3 is TGTGCCAGCAGTTTACCCCCCCGAGGGCTGTTTTTT.

CDR3 in DNA: TGTGCCAGCAGTTACTTCCAGGGGACAGGGTACAATGAGCAGTTCTTC. Protein product: CASSYFQGTGYNEQFF. J is TRBJ2-1 and V is TRBV6-5; 9 nucleotides agree with TRBD1. V was clipped by 1 base and J by 4 bases; unmatched bases: 5. This CDR3 has 16 residues. Germline V CDR1 and CDR2: MNHEY, SVGAGI.

CDR3 in DNA: TGTGCCAGCAGCCCACGAGGGGGGAGCTCTGGAAACACCATATATTTT. It translates to CASSPRGGSSGNTIYF. The rearrangement joins TRBV7-6 to TRBJ1-3; weak D call: TRBD1 (6 bases). Between the trimmed V and J ends, which lost 5 bases and 0 bases, there was a span of 14 bases. Germline V gene data show CDR1 as SGHVS and CDR2 as FNYEAQ. This CDR3 has 16 residues.

This chain joins TRBV4-1 and TRBJ1-3; D is perhaps TRBD1 (6 bases). Trimming pared 4 bases from V and 0 bases from J, leaving 13 bases between. The length of the CDR3 is 16 residues. Germline loops: CDR1 MGHRA, CDR2 YSYEKL. The DNA for the CDR3 is TGCGCCAGCAGCCGTATCCCGACAGGCTCTGGAAACACCATATATTTT. As protein: CASSRIPTGSGNTIYF.

V usage is TRBV9 and J usage is TRBJ1-1; TRBD1 might be the D (5 bases). Trimming removed 4 bases from V and 6 bases from J, with 16 bases in between. Germline V gene sequence: CDR1 SGDLS, CDR2 YYNGEE. CDR3 length equals 14 residues. The CDR3 DNA follows: TGTGCCAGCAGCCCCACCCTCGGGGCGGCTGAAGCTTTCTTT. Protein sequence: CASSPTLGAAEAFF.

This clone appeared a few times. The rearrangement uses TRBV7-9 and TRBJ2-7, with TRBD2 identical over 13 bases. V shed 5 bases and J 7 bases; nucleotides not matched to a gene: 14. The CDR3 totals 17 residues. CDR1 is SEHNR and CDR2 is FQNEAQ in the germline V gene (reference sequence). The CDR3: CASSPTLLAGGPIEQYF. CDR3 sequence (DNA): TGTGCCAGCAGCCCGACGTTACTAGCGGGAGGGCCTATTGAGCAGTACTTC.

The chain couples TRBV9 to TRBJ2-1; D could derive from TRBD1 or TRBD2 (5 bases each). The CDR3 sequence is 16 residues long. V lost 0 bases and J 4 bases, leaving 14 bases between the germline ends. CDR1 SGDLS and CDR2 YYNGEE come from the germline V gene. In DNA, the CDR3 is TGTGCCAGCAGCGTAGCGGGGCAGGGACCTTACAATGAGCAGTTCTTC. It specifies CASSVAGQGPYNEQFF.

The chain couples TRBV14 to TRBJ2-5; 9 positions match TRBD1. CDR3 length: 15 amino acids. The junction had 10 bases not matched to a gene; V was cut back by 0 bases and J by 11 bases. Per the germline V gene, CDR1 is SGHDN and CDR2 is FVKESK. CDR3: CASSQEGTGLTRQYF. DNA for the CDR3: TGTGCCAGCAGCCAAGAAGGGACAGGGCTAACGAGACAGTACTTC.

Only one count was recorded for this clone. This chain joins TRBV5-6 and TRBJ1-2; D is unresolved. Germline CDR1 and CDR2: SGHDT and YYEEEE. The ends were cut back, 2 bases at V and 3 bases at J, with 11 bases in the middle. The CDR3 covers 14 residues. In DNA, the CDR3 is TGTGCCAGCAGCTTTCTTGGGTCAGACTATGGCTACACCTTC. Its protein is CASSFLGSDYGYTF.

The rearrangement joins TRBV5-5 to TRBJ1-1; possible D gene TRBD1, 6 bases. CDR1 is SGHKS and CDR2 is YYEKEE in the germline V gene (reference sequence). This CDR3 comprises 15 residues. V lost 0 bases and J lost 2, with 11 bases in between. CDR3 sequence reads: CASSLETGFNTEAFF. The CDR3 DNA reads as TGTGCCAGCAGCTTGGAGACAGGTTTCAACACTGAAGCTTTCTTT.

This chain uses TRBV7-9 with TRBJ1-1; no firm D call. Germline CDR1 and CDR2: SEHNR and FQNEAQ (reference sequence). V was trimmed by 3 bases and J by 0 bases, leaving 8 bases between them. The CDR3 runs 14 residues. The CDR3 region has the DNA TGTGCCAGCAGCTTGGGCAGCTTGAACACTGAAGCTTTCTTT. Residues: CASSLGSLNTEAFF.

The chain uses TRBV11-2 and TRBJ2-7; no firm D call. The CDR3 has 14 residues. The germline V and J ends were trimmed by 1 base and 3 bases, with 10 bases remaining between them. Per the germline V gene, CDR1 is SGHAT and CDR2 is FQNNGV. Here the CDR3 DNA reads TGTGCCAGCAGCTTAGTATCGGCATACTACGAGCAGTACTTC. Its translation: CASSLVSAYYEQYF.